This T cell receptor beta chain originates from a study of blood T cell repertoires in COVID-19. Study context: In each case, the material was cDNA or gDNA derived from T cells, B-cell-depleted T cells, or PBMCs.

Per the germline V gene, CDR1 is SGHTA and CDR2 is FQGNSA. Trimming at V came to 2 bases and at J to 8 bases, leaving 11 bases not matched to a gene. The CDR3 runs to 15 residues. The protocol was immunoSEQ multiplex PCR, while the TCRdb copy is restricted to in-frame clones and leaves out a portion. The data contain around 90,000 clones, about nine tenths of them singletons. This chain links TRBV7-2 with TRBJ1-2, with 7 nucleotides matching TRBD1. This TCR derives from a male donor with acute or convalescent COVID-19. The sequenced sample consisted of peripheral blood. The CDR3 sequence is CASSLTVGQVLGYTF. For the CDR3, the DNA is TGTGCCAGCAGCTTAACCGTCGGACAGGTACTCGGCTACACCTTC.